These 27 T cell receptor beta chains were sequenced from one sample in a study of T cells in Graves' hyperthyroidism and ophthalmopathy. Researchers took RNA transcripts and amplified the TCR beta CDR3 regions from them. Primed by the HTBI set, a first-round RT-PCR was run on the TCR CDR3. TCRdb fed the multiplex PCR reads into MiXCR, producing one record per CDR3 protein. Of hundreds of thousands of distinct CDR3 sequences in the sample, roughly 37% were seen once. Sequenced input: blood. The origin of the receptors is a man between 18 and 35 years old with Graves' hyperthyroidism.

V is TRBV10-3 and J is TRBJ2-5, with TRBD2 matching over 11 bases. With 10 bases clipped from V and 5 bases from J, the junction kept 12 bases outside the gene matches. Germline values: CDR1 ENHRY, CDR2 SYGVKD. CDR3 length: 15 residues. In DNA form, the CDR3 reads TGTGCCAGCGCATTAGCGGGGGGGACCGGGGAGACCCAGTACTTC. Translating it yields CASALAGGTGETQYF.

Notes on this clonotype: A far larger clone is one base from this, pointing to a likely read error. V is TRBV20-1 and J is TRBJ1-1, with D perhaps matching TRBD1 (5 bases). This CDR3 contains 13 residues. The germline CDR1 and CDR2 sequences are DFQATT and SNEGSKA (reference sequence). Trimming removed 3 bases at V and 0 bases at J, with 8 bases between. The CDR3 is CSASDRLNTEAFF. DNA for the CDR3: TGCAGTGCTAGCGACAGATTGAACACTGAAGCTTTCTTT.

This clonotype occurred a few times. The chain carries TRBV20-1 and TRBJ2-5; D perhaps matches TRBD2 (5 bases). Deletions cut 0 bases from V and 2 bases from J, with 10 bases between. Looked up from germline, CDR1 is DFQATT and CDR2 is SNEGSKA (reference sequence). This CDR3 is 14 amino acids long. CDR3 sequence: CSARDATGQETQYF. CDR3 nucleotides: TGCAGTGCTAGAGATGCAACGGGACAAGAGACCCAGTACTTC.

This chain links TRBV12-3 or TRBV12-4 with TRBJ1-5; possible D gene TRBD1, 5 bases. The length of the CDR3 is 16 residues. Trimming pared 4 bases from V and 4 bases from J, leaving 17 bases between. The DNA of the CDR3 is TGTGCCAGCAGTTACTCCGGGCTAGGGGCAAATCAGCCCCAGCATTTT. Protein: CASSYSGLGANQPQHF.

This sequence joins TRBV29-1 and TRBJ1-1, with D perhaps matching TRBD1 (6 bases). Trimming shortened V by 0 bases and J by 6 bases, and 14 bases separated the two germline ends. From germline, CDR1 is SQVTM and CDR2 ANQGSEA. The CDR3 runs 14 residues. Here the CDR3 DNA reads TGCAGCGTTGAAGAGAGGGGGAGTCGCGCTGAAGCTTTCTTT. Translating gives CSVEERGSRAEAFF.

The sample holds many counts of this clonotype. The gene calls are TRBV7-9 and TRBJ1-6; D call uncertain. Germline lookup yields CDR1 SEHNR and CDR2 FQNEAQ (reference sequence). The V end lost 3 bases, the J end lost 5 bases, and 8 bases lay between the germline ends. CDR3 length equals 14 residues. The CDR3 nucleotides read TGTGCCAGCAGCTTCACTGGGGATAATTCACCCCTCCACTTT. As protein: CASSFTGDNSPLHF.

The chain combines TRBV29-1 with TRBJ1-1, with TRBD1 identical over 9 bases. Germline V gene lookup returns CDR1 SQVTM and CDR2 ANQGSEA. The length of the CDR3 is 13 residues. V was clipped by 6 bases and J by 4 bases; unmatched bases: 6. CDR3 region: CSVNRGLATEAFF. The CDR3 DNA follows: TGCAGCGTAAACAGGGGGCTTGCCACTGAAGCTTTCTTT. Using reference TRBV29-1 and TRBJ1-1 for the parts outside the CDR3, the full variable domain is SAVISQKPSRDICQRGTSLTIQCQVDSQVTMMFWYRQQPGQSLTLIATANQGSEATYESGFVIDKFPISRPNLTFSTLTVSNMSPEDSSIYLCSVNRGLATEAFFGQGTRLTVV.

This chain joins TRBV15 and TRBJ1-5; D gene unclear. This CDR3 is 15 amino acids long. The V end lost 4 bases, the J end lost 4 bases, and 14 bases lay between the germline ends. From germline, CDR1 is LNHNV and CDR2 YYDKDF (reference sequence). The CDR3 loop reads CATSKASGINQPQHF. CDR3 DNA: TGTGCCACCAGCAAAGCTAGCGGGATAAATCAGCCCCAGCATTTT.

V and J are TRBV9 and TRBJ1-4; D perhaps matches TRBD1 (6 bases). V was shortened by 4 bases and J by 7 bases, with 17 bases between the two germline ends. Germline CDR1 reads SGDLS; CDR2 reads YYNGEE. The CDR3 sequence is 15 residues long. For the CDR3, the DNA is TGTGCCAGCAGCCCATCTGGGGGGCAGAGTGAAAAACTGTTTTTT. It is translated as CASSPSGGQSEKLFF.

This clonotype was counted ten times or more. The rearrangement links TRBV9 to TRBJ1-1; possible D gene TRBD1, 5 bases. This CDR3 has 13 residues. Germline CDR1 reads SGDLS; CDR2 reads YYNGEE. V lost 0 bases, J lost 11 bases, and 14 bases lay in between. The CDR3 protein is CASSVGGGTNAFF. The DNA of the CDR3 is TGTGCCAGCAGCGTAGGGGGGGGGACTAACGCTTTCTTT.

There are a few counts of this clonotype. The rearrangement joins TRBV7-2 to TRBJ2-7, with 10 bases aligning to TRBD1. The CDR3 contains 15 residues. CDR1 and CDR2 from the germline V gene are SGHTA and FQGNSA. Trimming removed 6 bases from V and 2 bases from J; junction bases left unmatched: 7. The CDR3 here is CASREGQGKTYEQYF. In nucleotides, the CDR3 is TGTGCCAGCAGGGAGGGACAGGGGAAGACCTACGAGCAGTACTTC.

With regard to this clonotype: One end of the junction varies from germline; a read error may be responsible. The chain carries TRBV24-1 and TRBJ2-2, with D maybe TRBD1 (6 bases). The CDR3 extends over 15 amino acids. CDR1 and CDR2 from the germline V gene are KGHDR and SFDVKD. CDR3 coding DNA: TGCGCCAGCAGCTCTCGGGACACAAACACCGGGGAGCTGTTTTTT. Translated, it gives CASSSRDTNTGELFF.

The J gene is TRBJ1-2, the V gene TRBV14; no clear D. Germline CDR1 SGHDN, CDR2 FVKESK. V was trimmed by 4 bases and J by 2 bases, leaving 8 bases between them. This CDR3 is 13 amino acids long. CDR3 protein: CASSRGMNYGYTF. CDR3 sequence (DNA): TGTGCCAGCAGCCGCGGGATGAACTATGGCTACACCTTC. The full variable domain, with the rest looked up from reference TRBV14 and TRBJ1-2, is EAGVTQFPSHSVIEKGQTVTLRCDPISGHDNLYWYRRVMGKEIKFLLHFVKESKQDESGMPNNRFLAERTGGTYSTLKVQPAELEDSGVYFCASSRGMNYGYTFGSGTRLTVV.

This rearrangement joins TRBV19 to TRBJ1-3, with D unclear. Trimming stripped 2 bases from V and 2 bases from J, with 7 bases between. The CDR3 totals 14 residues. Germline V gene lookup returns CDR1 LNHDA and CDR2 SQIVND (reference sequence). The CDR3 nucleotides read TGTGCCAGTAGTATAACGGCCGCTGGAAACACCATATATTTT. Translating it yields CASSITAAGNTIYF.

The sample holds a few counts of this clonotype. This chain uses TRBV14 with TRBJ1-5; 7 bases match TRBD1. J was trimmed by 6 bases and V by 1 base; bases with no gene match: 6. Germline assignment: CDR1 SGHDN and CDR2 FVKESK. The CDR3 runs 15 residues. CDR3 sequence: CASSQGTDRSQPQHF. CDR3 in DNA: TGTGCCAGCAGCCAAGGGACGGACAGGAGTCAGCCCCAGCATTTT.

This clonotype was found a few times. The rearrangement links TRBV11-3 to TRBJ2-7; D remains ambiguous. In germline, CDR1 is SGHNT, CDR2 YENEEA. This CDR3 region has 15 residues. V dropped 3 bases and J dropped 0 bases, with 12 bases sitting between them. Here the CDR3 DNA reads TGTGCCAGCAGCTTCCGTTTATCCGACTCCTACGAGCAGTACTTC. It translates to CASSFRLSDSYEQYF.

In this sample, this clonotype turned up a few times. The V call is TRBV12-3 or TRBV12-4, the J call TRBJ1-1, with 9 positions matching TRBD1. This CDR3 has 15 amino acids. Trimming at V came to 1 base and at J to 7 bases, leaving 7 bases not matched to a gene. The CDR3 protein is CASSLEGDREVEAFF. The CDR3 bases are TGTGCCAGCAGTTTAGAGGGGGACAGGGAGGTTGAAGCTTTCTTT.

CDR3 residues: CASSPGGHSNTEAFF. CDR3 DNA: TGTGCCAGCAGTCCGGGGGGTCATTCAAACACTGAAGCTTTCTTT. The chain employs TRBV12-3 or TRBV12-4 and TRBJ1-1; D is perhaps TRBD1 (5 bases). CDR3 length: 15 amino acids. The V and J ends lost 5 bases and 2 bases respectively, with 15 bases between them.

This clonotype was found a few times. The chain couples TRBV7-9 to TRBJ1-6; 11 nucleotides match TRBD1. This CDR3 has 16 amino acids. The V gene end was trimmed by 5 bases and the J gene end by 10 bases; junction bases not matched to a gene: 10. Germline CDR1 SEHNR, CDR2 FQNEAQ (reference sequence). The CDR3: CASSQEPGQGGSPLHF. The CDR3 region has the DNA TGTGCCAGCAGCCAAGAACCGGGACAGGGGGGGTCACCCCTCCACTTT.

On this clonotype: A read error may produce the germline difference seen at one junction end. This chain's CDR3 is CASSGGALAANYGYTF. The CDR3 coding sequence is TGCGCCAGCAGCGGTGGGGCACTTGCCGCTAACTATGGCTACACCTTC. The V gene is TRBV5-5, the J gene TRBJ1-2; D perhaps matches TRBD1 (5 bases). This CDR3 spans 16 amino acids. The germline V gene encodes CDR1 SGHKS and CDR2 YYEKEE (reference sequence).

The chain links TRBV9 to TRBJ1-2; unclear D gene. CDR1 is SGDLS and CDR2 is YYNGEE in the germline V gene. The CDR3 spans 11 residues. The CDR3, as DNA: TGTGCTAGTGCGGCTAACTATGGCTACACCTTC. This sequence encodes CASAANYGYTF.

This clonotype was recorded a few times. The CDR3 sequence is CASSYWGGTQPQHF. CDR3 nucleotide sequence: TGTGCCAGCAGTTACTGGGGGGGGACTCAGCCCCAGCATTTT. The gene calls are TRBV6-6 and TRBJ1-5; the D gene is possibly TRBD1 (5 bases). The CDR3 loop spans 14 amino acids. CDR1 is MNHNY and CDR2 is SVGAGI in the germline V gene (reference sequence). V lost 1 base, J lost 6 bases, and 10 bases lay in between.

This clonotype was seen many times. The gene calls are TRBV29-1 and TRBJ2-7; D not certain. Trimming shortened V by 5 bases and J by 6 bases, and 8 bases separated the two germline ends. This CDR3 contains 10 residues. Germline V CDR1 and CDR2: SQVTM, ANQGSEA. The CDR3, as DNA: TGCAGCGTTTTTACTACCGAGCAGTACTTC. The encoded protein is CSVFTTEQYF.

On this clonotype: A much larger clonotype is one base distant, so this may be a read error. The chain recombines TRBV7-6 with TRBJ1-2; 7 bases fit TRBD1. This CDR3 is 14 amino acids long. The germline V gene encodes CDR1 SGHVS and CDR2 FNYEAQ. The CDR3 protein is CASSYGQAHYGHTF. The DNA of the CDR3 is TGTGCCAGCAGCTATGGACAGGCCCACTATGGCCACACCTTC.

The chain uses TRBV20-1 and TRBJ1-2; D remains unclear. The germline CDR1 and CDR2 sequences are DFQATT and SNEGSKA (reference sequence). The V gene lost 2 bases and the J gene lost 4 bases, with 11 bases spanning the gap. The CDR3 runs to 13 residues. The CDR3 region has the DNA TGCAGTGCTAGACCAAAGGGTAGCTATGGCTACACCTTC. It yields the protein CSARPKGSYGYTF.

As for this clonotype: An end of the junction does not agree with germline; a read error may underlie this. The chain employs TRBV6-1 and TRBJ2-7; 8 bases are shared with TRBD2. Looked up from germline, CDR1 is MNHNS and CDR2 is SASEGT. There are 15 residues in the CDR3. CDR3 nucleotides: TGTGCCAGCAGTTACGAGGTACTAGCGGTGTCGGAGTTATCTTTC. It encodes CASSYEVLAVSELSF.

Only a few counts were recorded for this clonotype. This chain links TRBV6-4 with TRBJ1-1; D gene ambiguous. The V gene's germline CDR1 is MRHNA and CDR2 SNTAGT. This CDR3 region has 16 residues. Trimming shortened V by 0 bases and J by 0 bases, and 11 bases separated the two germline ends. CDR3 sequence reads: CASSDSTSKMNTEAFF. DNA of the CDR3: TGTGCCAGCAGTGACTCGACCAGCAAGATGAACACTGAAGCTTTCTTT.